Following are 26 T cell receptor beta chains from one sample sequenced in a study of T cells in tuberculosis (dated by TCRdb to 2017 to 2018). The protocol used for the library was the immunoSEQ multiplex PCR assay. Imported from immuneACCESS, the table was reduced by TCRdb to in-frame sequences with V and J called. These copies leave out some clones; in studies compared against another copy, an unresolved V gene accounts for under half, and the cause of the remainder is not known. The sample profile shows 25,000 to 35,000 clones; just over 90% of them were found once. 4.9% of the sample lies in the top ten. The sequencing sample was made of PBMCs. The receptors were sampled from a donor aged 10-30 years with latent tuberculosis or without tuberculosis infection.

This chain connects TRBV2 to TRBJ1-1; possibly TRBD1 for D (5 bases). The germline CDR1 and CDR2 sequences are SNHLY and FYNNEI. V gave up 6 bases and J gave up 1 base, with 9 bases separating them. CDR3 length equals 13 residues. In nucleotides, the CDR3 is TGTGCCAGCAGATCCCAGGGGAACACTGAAGCTTTCTTT. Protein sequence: CASRSQGNTEAFF.

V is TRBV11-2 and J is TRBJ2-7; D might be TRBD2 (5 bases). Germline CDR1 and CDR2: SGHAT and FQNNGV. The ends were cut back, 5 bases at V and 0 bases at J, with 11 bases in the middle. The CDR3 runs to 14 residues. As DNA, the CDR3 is TGTGCCAGCAGCCGGACGGGAAGCTCCTACGAGCAGTACTTC. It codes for CASSRTGSSYEQYF.

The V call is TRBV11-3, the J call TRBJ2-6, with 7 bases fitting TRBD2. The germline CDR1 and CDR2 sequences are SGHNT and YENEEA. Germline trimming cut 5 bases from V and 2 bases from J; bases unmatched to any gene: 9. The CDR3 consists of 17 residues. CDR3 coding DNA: TGTGCCAGCAGCCTCAGGACTAGTGGGGCTGGGGCCAACGTCCTGACTTTC. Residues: CASSLRTSGAGANVLTF.

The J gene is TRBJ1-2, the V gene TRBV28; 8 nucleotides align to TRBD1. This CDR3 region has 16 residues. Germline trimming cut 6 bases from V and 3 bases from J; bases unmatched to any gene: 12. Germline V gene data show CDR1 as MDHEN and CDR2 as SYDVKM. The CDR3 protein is CASRATTGEFDYGYTF. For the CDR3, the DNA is TGTGCCAGCAGGGCCACGACAGGGGAATTTGACTATGGCTACACCTTC.

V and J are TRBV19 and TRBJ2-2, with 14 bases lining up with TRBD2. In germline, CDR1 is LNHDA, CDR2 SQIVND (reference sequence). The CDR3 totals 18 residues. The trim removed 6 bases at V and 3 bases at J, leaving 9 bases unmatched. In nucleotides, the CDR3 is TGTGCCAGTAGAAATACCGGGACTAGCGGGGGCTACACCGGGGAGCTGTTTTTT. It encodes CASRNTGTSGGYTGELFF.

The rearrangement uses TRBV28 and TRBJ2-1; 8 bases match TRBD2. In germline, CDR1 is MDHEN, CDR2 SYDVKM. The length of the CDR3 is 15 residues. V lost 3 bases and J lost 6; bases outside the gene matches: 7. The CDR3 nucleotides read TGTGCCAGCAGTTTGTTAGCGGGGTTTCTCAATGAGCAGTTCTTC. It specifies CASSLLAGFLNEQFF.

Here the CDR3 DNA reads TGTGCCAGCCGCCCGGGAGGACGGTCTGGAAACACCATATATTTT. Translated: CASRPGGRSGNTIYF. V is TRBV11-2 and J is TRBJ1-3, with no clear D. V lost 8 bases and J lost 1, with 15 bases in between. The germline CDR1 and CDR2 sequences are SGHAT and FQNNGV. The CDR3 loop spans 15 amino acids.

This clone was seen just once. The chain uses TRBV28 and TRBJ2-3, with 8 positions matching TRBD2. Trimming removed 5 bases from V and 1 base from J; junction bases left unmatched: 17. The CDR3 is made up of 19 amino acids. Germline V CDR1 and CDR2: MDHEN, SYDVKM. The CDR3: CASSKRRGTREGGTDTQYF. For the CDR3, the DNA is TGTGCCAGCAGTAAACGACGGGGGACCCGGGAGGGTGGCACAGATACGCAGTATTTT.

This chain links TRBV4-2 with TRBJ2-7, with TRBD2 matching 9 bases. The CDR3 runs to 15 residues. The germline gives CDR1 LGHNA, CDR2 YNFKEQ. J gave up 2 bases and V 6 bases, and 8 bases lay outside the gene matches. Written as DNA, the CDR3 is TGTGCCAGCAGTCCTAGGACTAGCGATACCTACGAGCAGTACTTC. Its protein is CASSPRTSDTYEQYF.

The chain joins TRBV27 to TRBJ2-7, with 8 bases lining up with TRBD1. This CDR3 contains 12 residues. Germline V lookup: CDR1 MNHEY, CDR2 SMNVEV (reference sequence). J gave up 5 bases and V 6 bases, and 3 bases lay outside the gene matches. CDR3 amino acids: CASSAGGHEQYF. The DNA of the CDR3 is TGTGCCAGCAGCGCAGGGGGCCACGAGCAGTACTTC.

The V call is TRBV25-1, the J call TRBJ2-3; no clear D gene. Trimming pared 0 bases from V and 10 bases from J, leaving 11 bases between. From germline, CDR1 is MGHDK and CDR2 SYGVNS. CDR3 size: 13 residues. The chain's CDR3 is CASSEYMGDAQYF. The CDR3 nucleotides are TGTGCCAGCAGTGAATATATGGGCGATGCGCAGTATTTT. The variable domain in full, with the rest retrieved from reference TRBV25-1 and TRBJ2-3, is EADIYQTPRYLVIGTGKKITLECSQTMGHDKMYWYQQDPGMELHLIHYSYGVNSTEKGDLSSESTVSRIRTEHFPLTLESARPSHTSQYLCASSEYMGDAQYFGPGTRLTVL.

The CDR3 nucleotides read TGCGCCAGCAGCTTTTCAGGGGACACTGAAGCTTTCTTT. Encoded protein: CASSFSGDTEAFF. V is TRBV5-1 and J is TRBJ1-1, with D possibly TRBD1 on 6 matching bases. Germline V gives CDR1 SGHRS, CDR2 YFSETQ. Trimming took off 2 bases at V and 3 bases at J, with 8 bases between the two ends. This CDR3 has 13 residues.

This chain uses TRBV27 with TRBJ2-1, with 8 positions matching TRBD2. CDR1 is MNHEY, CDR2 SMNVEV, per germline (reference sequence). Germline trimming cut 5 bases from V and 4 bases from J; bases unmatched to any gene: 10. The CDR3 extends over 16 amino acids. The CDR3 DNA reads TGTGCCAGCAGTCCGAGAGCGGGGGACTATTACAATGAGCAGTTCTTC. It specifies CASSPRAGDYYNEQFF.

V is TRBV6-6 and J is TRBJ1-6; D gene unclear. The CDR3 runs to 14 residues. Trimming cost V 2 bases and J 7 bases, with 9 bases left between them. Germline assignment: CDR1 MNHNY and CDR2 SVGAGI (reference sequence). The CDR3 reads CASSYLNTNSPLHF. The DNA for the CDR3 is TGTGCCAGCAGTTACCTTAACACAAATTCACCCCTCCACTTT.

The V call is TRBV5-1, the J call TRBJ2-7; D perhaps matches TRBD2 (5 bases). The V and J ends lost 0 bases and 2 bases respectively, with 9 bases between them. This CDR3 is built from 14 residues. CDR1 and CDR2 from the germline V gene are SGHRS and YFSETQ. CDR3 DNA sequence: TGCGCCAGCAGCTTGGTAGCCGGGGCCTACGAGCAGTACTTC. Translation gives CASSLVAGAYEQYF.

The DNA of the CDR3 is TGTGCCAGCAGTACGACAGCTTACAATGAGCAGTTCTTC. As protein: CASSTTAYNEQFF. This chain links TRBV27 with TRBJ2-1; a weak D match, TRBD1 (5 bases). The CDR3 covers 13 residues. The V end was cut by 5 bases, the J end by 4 bases, with 9 bases between. The germline V gene encodes CDR1 MNHEY and CDR2 SMNVEV (reference sequence).

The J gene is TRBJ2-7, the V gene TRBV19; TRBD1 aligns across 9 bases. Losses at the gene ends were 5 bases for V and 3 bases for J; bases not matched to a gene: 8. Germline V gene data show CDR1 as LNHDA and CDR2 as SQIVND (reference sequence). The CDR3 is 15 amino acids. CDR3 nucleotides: TGTGCCAGTAGTCGTCCCGGGACAGGGCGCTACGAGCAGTACTTC. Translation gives CASSRPGTGRYEQYF.

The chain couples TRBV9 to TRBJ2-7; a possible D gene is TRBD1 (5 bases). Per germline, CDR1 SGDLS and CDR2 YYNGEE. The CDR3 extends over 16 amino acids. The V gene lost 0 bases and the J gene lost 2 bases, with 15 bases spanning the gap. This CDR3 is CASSVEPDRITYEQYF. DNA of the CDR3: TGTGCCAGCAGCGTAGAACCCGACAGAATTACCTACGAGCAGTACTTC.

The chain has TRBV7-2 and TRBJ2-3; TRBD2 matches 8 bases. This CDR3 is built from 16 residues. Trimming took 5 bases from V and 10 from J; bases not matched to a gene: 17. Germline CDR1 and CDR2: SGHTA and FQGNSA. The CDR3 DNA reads TGTGCCAGCAGCCCTCCGGCTGCGGGGGGTTGGGGTGCGCAGTATTTT. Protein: CASSPPAAGGWGAQYF.

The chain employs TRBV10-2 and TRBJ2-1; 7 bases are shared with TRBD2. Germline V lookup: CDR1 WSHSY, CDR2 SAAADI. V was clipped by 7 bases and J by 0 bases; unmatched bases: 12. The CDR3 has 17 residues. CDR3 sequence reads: CASKPSGSIRSYNEQFF. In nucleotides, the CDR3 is TGCGCCAGCAAGCCTAGCGGAAGTATCCGCTCCTACAATGAGCAGTTCTTC.

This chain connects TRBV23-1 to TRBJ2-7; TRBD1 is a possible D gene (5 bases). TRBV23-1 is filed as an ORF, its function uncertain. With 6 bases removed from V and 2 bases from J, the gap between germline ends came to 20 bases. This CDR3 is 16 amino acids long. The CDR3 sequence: CASSRRQTASTYEQYF. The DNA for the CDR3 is TGCGCCAGCAGCCGACGGCAGACAGCAAGTACCTACGAGCAGTACTTC.

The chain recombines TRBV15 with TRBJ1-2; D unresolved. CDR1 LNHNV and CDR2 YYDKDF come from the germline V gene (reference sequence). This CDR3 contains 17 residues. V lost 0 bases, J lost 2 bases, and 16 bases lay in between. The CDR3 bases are TGTGCCACCAGCAGAGATGGGTTGGGCGGGGTGAACTATGGCTACACCTTC. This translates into CATSRDGLGGVNYGYTF.

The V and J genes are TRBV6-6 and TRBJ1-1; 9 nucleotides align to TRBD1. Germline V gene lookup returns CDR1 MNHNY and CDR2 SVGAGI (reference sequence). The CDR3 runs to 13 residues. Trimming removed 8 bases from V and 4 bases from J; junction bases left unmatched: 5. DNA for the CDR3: TGTGCCAGCGGGGGACAGGGCATCACTGAAGCTTTCTTT. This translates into CASGGQGITEAFF.

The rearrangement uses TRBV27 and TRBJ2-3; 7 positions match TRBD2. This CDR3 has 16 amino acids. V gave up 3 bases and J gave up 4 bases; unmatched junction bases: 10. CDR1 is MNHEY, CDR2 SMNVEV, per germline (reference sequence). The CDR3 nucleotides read TGTGCCAGCAGTTTGTTCGCGGGAGCGAGCGCAGATACGCAGTATTTT. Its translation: CASSLFAGASADTQYF.

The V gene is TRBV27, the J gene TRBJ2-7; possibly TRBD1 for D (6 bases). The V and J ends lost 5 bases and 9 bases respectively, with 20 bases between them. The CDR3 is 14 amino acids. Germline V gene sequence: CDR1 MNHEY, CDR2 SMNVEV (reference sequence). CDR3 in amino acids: CASSLQGYSTPQYF. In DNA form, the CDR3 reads TGTGCCAGCAGTCTACAGGGATATTCTACTCCGCAGTACTTC.

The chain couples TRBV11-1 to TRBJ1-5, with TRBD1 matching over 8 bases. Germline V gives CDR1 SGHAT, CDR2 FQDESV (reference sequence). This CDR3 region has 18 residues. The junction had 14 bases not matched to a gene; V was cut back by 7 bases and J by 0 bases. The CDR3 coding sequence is TGTGCCAGCATACCTAGGGACAGGACTTTTTATAGCAATCAGCCCCAGCATTTT. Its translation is CASIPRDRTFYSNQPQHF.